This passage covers 30 T cell receptor beta chains from one sample sequenced in a study of tumor and adjacent non-tumor tissue in lung cancer. The library came from three nested PCR rounds adapted from ARM-PCR protocols. TCRdb re-analysed the multiplex PCR reads in MiXCR, keeping a single row per CDR3 protein. The table has 120,000 to 150,000 distinct CDR3 sequences, roughly 70% seen once. No cell sorting was done before RNA was extracted from the tissue. The sequenced material came from lung tumor tissue. The receptors stem from a man in his sixties with small cell lung cancer.

A remark on this clonotype: This clone may be a read error of a much larger clone one base away. This rearrangement joins TRBV20-1 to TRBJ2-1; D gene uncertain. CDR1 is DFQATT, CDR2 SNEGSKA, per germline (reference sequence). This CDR3 is 14 amino acids long. CDR3 residues: CSPRESGAYNEQFF. The CDR3 region has the DNA TGCAGTCCTAGAGAGTCAGGAGCCTACAATGAGCAGTTCTTC.

The chain is built from TRBV28 and TRBJ2-3; D gene unclear. The CDR3 has 15 amino acids. Germline CDR1 and CDR2: MDHEN and SYDVKM. Trimming shortened V by 4 bases and J by 7 bases, and 18 bases separated the two germline ends. DNA of the CDR3: TGTGCCAGCAGTTCTACCGGGCTCCCAGTGCATACGCAGTATTTT. The encoded protein is CASSSTGLPVHTQYF.

J is TRBJ2-2 and V is TRBV11-3; perhaps TRBD2 as D (6 bases). V lost 6 bases and J lost 4, with 12 bases in between. The germline V gene encodes CDR1 SGHNT and CDR2 YENEEA. There are 14 residues in the CDR3. The CDR3 DNA follows: TGTGCCAGCAGTCGGGACTTTATCACCGGGGAGCTGTTTTTT. Its protein is CASSRDFITGELFF. The variable domain in full, completed from reference TRBV11-3 and TRBJ2-2, reads EAGVVQSPRYKIIEKKQPVAFWCNPISGHNTLYWYLQNLGQGPELLIRYENEEAVDDSQLPKDRFSAERLKGVDSTLKIQPAELGDSAVYLCASSRDFITGELFFGEGSRLTVL.

The chain recombines TRBV11-2 with TRBJ2-7; no firm D call. Germline-derived CDR1 and CDR2 are SGHAT and FQNNGV. The CDR3 runs to 13 residues. CDR3 nucleotides: TGTACCAGCAGCTTGACGTACTATCACGAGCAGTACGTC. It translates to CTSSLTYYHEQYV.

This clonotype was seen at least ten times. The V call is TRBV20-1, the J call TRBJ2-1; 11 bases fit TRBD2. V lost 5 bases, J lost 7 bases, and 7 bases stayed unmatched. There are 14 residues in the CDR3. CDR1 and CDR2 (germline): DFQATT, SNEGSKA (reference sequence). The DNA of the CDR3 is TGCAGTGCTTTGACTAGCGGGGTGGGGAATGAGCAGTTCTTC. As protein: CSALTSGVGNEQFF.

The J gene is TRBJ1-5, the V gene TRBV6-1; D is uncertain. Germline loops: CDR1 MNHNS, CDR2 SASEGT. The CDR3 runs to 12 residues. V gave up 8 bases and J gave up 5 bases, with 10 bases separating them. The CDR3 DNA reads as TGTGCCAGCTGGACGGTTGATCAGCCCCAGCATTTT. Translation: CASWTVDQPQHF.

Of note for this clonotype: A much larger clone differs by one base, so this may be a read error. The chain uses TRBV20-1 and TRBJ1-2; unclear D gene. This CDR3 is 12 amino acids long. CDR1 is DFQATT and CDR2 is SNEGSKA in the germline V gene (reference sequence). CDR3 amino acids: CSAPPAVGGYAF. The CDR3 DNA follows: TGCAGTGCTCCCCCGGCGGTTGGAGGCTACGCCTTC.

This clonotype has only one observation. The chain employs TRBV6-1 and TRBJ1-5; D is unclear. The J call is doubtful: the DNA matches TRBJ2-3 better. There are 15 residues in the CDR3. The germline gives CDR1 MNHNS, CDR2 SASEGT. As DNA, the CDR3 is TGTGCCAGCAGTGAAGGTACTCGGTGGCAACAGCCCCAGTATTTT. Translating gives CASSEGTRWQQPQYF.

This clonotype was recorded once. The chain employs TRBV28 and TRBJ1-1; D is undetermined. CDR1 is MDHEN and CDR2 is SYDVKM in the germline V gene. V lost 5 bases, J lost 3 bases, and 10 bases lay in between. The CDR3 has 13 amino acids. The CDR3 nucleotides are TGTGCCAGCAGTATCGGGGTTCACACTGAAGCTTTCTTT. It is translated as CASSIGVHTEAFF.

A word on this clonotype: A much larger clone differs from this one at a single base, so this may be a read error. The chain carries TRBV4-1 and TRBJ2-1, with D perhaps matching TRBD2 (7 bases). CDR3 length equals 15 residues. The germline V gene encodes CDR1 MGHRA and CDR2 YSYEKL. Trimming removed 1 base from V and 7 bases from J, with 14 bases in between. The CDR3 coding sequence is TGCGCCAGCAGCCAAGGACGGGGGGCCTGGAATGAGCAGTTCTTC. Translating gives CASSQGRGAWNEQFF.

About this clonotype: At one boundary the junction diverges from the germline segment, which might be a read error. V gene TRBV11-2 combines with J gene TRBJ2-5, with unresolved D. The CDR3 totals 14 residues. Germline V gene lookup returns CDR1 SGHAT and CDR2 FQNNGV. The DNA of the CDR3 is TGCGCCGGCAGCTATCGTAAAGTTGGGGAGACCCAGTACTTC. Residues: CAGSYRKVGETQYF.

This clonotype was recorded at least ten times. The chain carries TRBV20-1 and TRBJ1-4; perhaps TRBD1 as D (5 bases). CDR3 length: 15 residues. V was trimmed by 6 bases and J by 8 bases, leaving 22 bases between them. Per the germline V gene, CDR1 is DFQATT and CDR2 is SNEGSKA (reference sequence). CDR3 residues: CSAKVLFQGSEKLFF. As DNA, the CDR3 is TGCAGTGCCAAGGTTTTGTTTCAGGGAAGCGAAAAACTGTTTTTT.

The chain carries TRBV11-2 and TRBJ2-6, with D unclear. Germline-derived CDR1 and CDR2 are SGHAT and FQNNGV. The CDR3 has 13 amino acids. Trimming cost V 11 bases and J 2 bases, with 10 bases left between them. The CDR3 sequence: CACNLAGANVLTF. For the CDR3, the DNA is TGTGCCTGCAACCTCGCTGGGGCCAACGTCCTGACTTTC.

As for this clonotype: A much larger clone differs by one base, so this may be a read error. The gene calls are TRBV29-1 and TRBJ2-5; D is undetermined. Trimming shortened V by 4 bases and J by 2 bases, and 11 bases separated the two germline ends. This CDR3 spans 13 amino acids. Germline CDR1 is SQVTM and CDR2 is ANQGSEA. The CDR3 is CSVGFDGQETQYF. Written as DNA, the CDR3 is TGCAGCGTTGGTTTCGACGGACAAGAGACCCAGTACTTC.

Worth noting for this clonotype: A junction boundary mismatches the germline segment, possibly from a read error. The CDR3 DNA is TGTGCCAGCAGCCTAGGGGCGGCACACTACAATGACCAGTTCTTC. This translates into CASSLGAAHYNDQFF. This chain uses TRBV11-3 with TRBJ2-1; weak D call: TRBD1 (5 bases). CDR1 SGHNT and CDR2 YENEEA come from the germline V gene. This CDR3 contains 15 residues. The full variable domain, rest sourced from reference TRBV11-3 and TRBJ2-1, is EAGVVQSPRYKIIEKKQPVAFWCNPISGHNTLYWYLQNLGQGPELLIRYENEEAVDDSQLPKDRFSAERLKGVDSTLKIQPAELGDSAVYLCASSLGAAHYNDQFFGPGTRLTVL.

By share of the sample, this clonotype is medium-sized. This rearrangement joins TRBV11-2 to TRBJ2-7, with D unclear. Trimming cost V 1 base and J 3 bases, with 13 bases left between them. The V gene's germline CDR1 is SGHAT and CDR2 FQNNGV. This CDR3 spans 15 amino acids. The CDR3 region has the DNA TGTGCCAGCAGCTTAGCGGCCCCCAGGTTCTACGAGCAGTACTTC. It codes for CASSLAAPRFYEQYF.

For this clonotype: This CDR3 is missing its conserved last phenylalanine or tryptophan, likely due to a read error. This chain links TRBV6-1 with TRBJ1-5; D not resolved. Germline lookup yields CDR1 MNHNS and CDR2 SASEGT. CDR3 length equals 15 residues. V was shortened by 4 bases and J by 5 bases, with 15 bases between the two germline ends. The CDR3 loop is CASSGGTRWHQPQHS. CDR3 DNA sequence: TGTGCCAGCAGTGGAGGTACTCGGTGGCATCAGCCCCAGCATTCT.

With regard to this clonotype: At one end the junction does not follow the germline gene, possibly because of a read error. The rearrangement uses TRBV16 and TRBJ1-4; D remains ambiguous. The germline CDR1 and CDR2 sequences are KGHSY and FQNENV. The CDR3 length is 13 residues. CDR3 loop: CASLSATNDKLFF. CDR3 sequence (DNA): TGTGCCAGTCTGAGTGCAACTAATGACAAACTGTTTTTT.

This clonotype was observed once. At one end, the junction sequence differs from germline, possibly due to a read error. V usage is TRBV10-3 and J usage is TRBJ1-1; 7 bases agree with TRBD1. The CDR3 runs 14 residues. Germline V gene sequence: CDR1 ENHRY, CDR2 SYGVKD. Written as DNA, the CDR3 is TGTGCCATCAGCCTGGGACAGATGAACAGTGAAGCTTTCTTT. Protein: CAISLGQMNSEAFF.

A remark on this clonotype: The junction differs from germline at one of its ends, possibly a read error. The chain carries TRBV4-2 and TRBJ2-2, with a possible D match to TRBD2 (5 bases). The CDR3 runs 16 residues. Germline CDR1 reads LGHNA; CDR2 reads YNFKEQ. The CDR3 loop reads CASNQDRGMESRELFF. In nucleotides, the CDR3 is TGTGCCAGCAACCAAGATCGGGGAATGGAGTCCAGGGAGCTGTTTTTT.

The chain recombines TRBV19 with TRBJ2-3; D is unclear. CDR3 length: 13 amino acids. Trimming removed 4 bases at V and 0 bases at J, with 5 bases between. Germline CDR1 is LNHDA and CDR2 is SQIVND (reference sequence). CDR3 bases: TGTGCCAGTAGTACCTTTAGCACAGATACGCAGTATTTT. As protein: CASSTFSTDTQYF. Full variable domain (remainder filled in from reference TRBV19 and TRBJ2-3): DGGITQSPKYLFRKEGQNVTLSCEQNLNHDAMYWYRQDPGQGLRLIYYSQIVNDFQKGDIAEGYSVSREKKESFPLTVTSAQKNPTAFYLCASSTFSTDTQYFGPGTRLTVL.

A remark on this clonotype: An end of the junction differs from the germline gene, which may be a read error. The chain has TRBV12-3 or TRBV12-4 and TRBJ2-2; TRBD1 matches at 7 bases. The CDR3 covers 15 residues. Here the CDR3 DNA reads TGTACCAGCAGTTTGTTTGGGACAGACACGGGGGAGCTGTTTTTT. Encoded protein: CTSSLFGTDTGELFF.

On this clonotype itself: A clone one base away is much larger, so this may be a read error. This CDR3 is CASSYSGPHYEQYF. In DNA form, the CDR3 reads TGTGCCAGCAGTTACTCAGGACCGCACTACGAGCAGTACTTC. The genes are TRBV6-5 and TRBJ2-7; D not certain. Germline CDR1 reads MNHEY; CDR2 reads SVGAGI. Trimming removed 0 bases at V and 3 bases at J, with 9 bases between. This CDR3 is built from 14 residues.

Remarks on this clonotype: Compared with germline, one end of the junction differs, possibly owing to a read error. The chain joins TRBV4-2 to TRBJ2-3; 9 nucleotides line up with TRBD2. The CDR3 totals 17 residues. Looked up from germline, CDR1 is LGHNA and CDR2 is YNFKEQ. The CDR3 DNA reads TGTGCCAGCAGCTTATTTACGACTAGCGGAAGCACAGATAGGCAGTATTTT. This translates into CASSLFTTSGSTDRQYF.

In the case of this clonotype: A much larger clone differs from this one at a single base, so this may be a read error. This CDR3 is CASHDERAFF. Here the CDR3 DNA reads TGTGCCAGTCACGACGAGAGAGCTTTCTTT. This chain links TRBV6-8 with TRBJ1-1; D uncertain. Per the germline V gene, CDR1 is MNHGY and CDR2 is SAAAGT. The V gene lost 9 bases and the J gene lost 10 bases, with 12 bases spanning the gap. The CDR3 has 10 residues.

This clonotype appeared a few times. One end of the junction does not line up with germline, which may come from a read error. The chain uses TRBV29-1 and TRBJ2-7; no clear D gene. CDR1 SQVTM and CDR2 ANQGSEA come from the germline V gene. The CDR3 runs to 15 residues. The CDR3 coding sequence is TGCAGCCTTGAAGGTCGAAGGCAGGCAACCTACGAGCAGTACTTC. It codes for CSLEGRRQATYEQYF.

This clonotype was seen only a few times. The CDR3 region is CAWSVGWGNEQFF. In DNA, the CDR3 is TGTGCCTGGAGTGTAGGGTGGGGCAATGAGCAGTTCTTC. This rearrangement joins TRBV30 to TRBJ2-1, with D hard to call. The CDR3 has 13 amino acids. V lost 0 bases to trimming and J lost 6 bases, with 9 bases between them. Germline assignment: CDR1 GTSNPN and CDR2 SVGIG (reference sequence).

With regard to this clonotype: This clone may be a read error of a much larger clone one base away. V usage is TRBV5-1 and J usage is TRBJ2-3; D possibly corresponds to TRBD2 (5 bases). Germline V CDR1 and CDR2: SGHRS, YFSETQ. CDR3 size: 16 residues. The V gene lost 0 bases and the J gene lost 4 bases, with 15 bases spanning the gap. The CDR3 nucleotides are TGCGCCAGCAGCTTGGATTTTAGCGCTGGCGCAGATACGCAGTATTTT. It specifies CASSLDFSAGADTQYF.

Details on this clonotype: At one end, the junction sequence differs from germline, possibly due to a read error. The gene calls are TRBV6-5 and TRBJ2-2; D not resolved. There are 14 residues in the CDR3. CDR1 MNHEY and CDR2 SVGAGI come from the germline V gene. The CDR3 DNA follows: TGTGCCAGCAGTTACGACCTCCACACCGTGGAGCTGTTTTTT. Translating it yields CASSYDLHTVELFF.

This clonotype appeared many times. This chain joins TRBV29-1 and TRBJ1-1, with D tentatively TRBD1 (6 bases). Trimming removed 3 bases from V and 2 bases from J, with 10 bases in between. Germline V gene lookup returns CDR1 SQVTM and CDR2 ANQGSEA. CDR3 size: 13 residues. The DNA for the CDR3 is TGCAGCGTTGACACAGGGAGAAACACTGAAGCTTTCTTT. It is translated as CSVDTGRNTEAFF.